This T cell receptor (beta chain) was sequenced during a study of T-cell reconstitution after alpha-beta-depleted transplantation in children. General study findings and limits: T-cell counts and diversity at one year following transplant were attributed mainly to newly produced T cells. Several hundred expanded graft clones reportedly were the source of alpha-beta T cells about two months after transplant.

To note about this clonotype: Its antigen is still unknown.

Preparation of the TCRbeta library was carried out with unique molecular identifiers. TCRdb re-called the PCR reads through MiXCR, storing one row per CDR3 protein. Of 80,000 to 100,000 distinct CDR3 sequences in the sample, around 22% are singletons; the top ten hold about 20%. V lost 0 bases to trimming and J lost 4 bases; unmatched junction nucleotides: 2. Germline-derived CDR1 and CDR2 are GTSNPN and SVGIG (reference sequence). CDR3 length: 14 residues. The chain recombines TRBV30 with TRBJ2-3; 9 nucleotides line up with TRBD2. The sequence was obtained from a boy aged 2 to 9 with acute lymphoblastic leukemia, due to receive a stem cell transplant. The sample was PBMCs, taken before TCRalphabeta/CD19-depleted stem cell transplant. The CDR3 coding sequence is TGTGCCTGGAGTGTACGCGGGGGGGCAGATACGCAGTATTTT. Translating gives CAWSVRGGADTQYF.